Listed below are T cell receptor beta chains from one sample, sequenced in a study of cytomegalovirus exposure and HLA in healthy donors. The protocol was immunoSEQ multiplex PCR, while the TCRdb copy is restricted to in-frame clones and leaves out a portion. The table lists around 130,000 clones, 8.5% to 10% of them singletons. The sample comprised PBMCs. The receptor source for this set is a man between 35 and 55 years old in good health and CMV-seronegative. Both conserved end residues are part of each CDR3. Fields, in order: V gene, D gene, clone size, J gene, CDR3 length, CDR3 protein, CDR3 DNA. D genes are given only for firm matches. Clone size is stated in some rows and not others, as once, few, many or a class when expanded.

TRBV5-6	.	few	TRBJ2-7	14	CASSLVGYLYEQYF	TGTGCCAGCAGCTTGGTCGGTTACCTTTACGAGCAGTACTTC
TRBV6-1	.	few	TRBJ1-2	11	CASSPNYGYTF	TGTGCCAGCAGCCCGAACTATGGCTACACCTTC
TRBV5-1	.	few	TRBJ2-3	14	CASRREGDTDTQYF	TGCGCCAGCAGAAGAGAGGGGGACACAGATACGCAGTATTTT
TRBV6-5	.	.	TRBJ1-4	16	CASSYSVGGPNEKLFF	TGTGCCAGCAGTTACTCTGTCGGGGGGCCTAATGAAAAACTGTTTTTT
TRBV6-5	TRBD1	few	TRBJ1-1	15	CASSLGTGLGTEAFF	TGTGCCAGCAGCCTCGGGACAGGGTTAGGCACTGAAGCTTTCTTT
TRBV6-1	.	few	TRBJ2-7	14	CASLPRGARYEQYF	TGTGCCAGCCTCCCCCGGGGGGCCCGCTACGAGCAGTACTTC
TRBV19	.	.	TRBJ2-2	17	CASSIPPGEPNTGELFF	TGTGCCAGTAGTATACCCCCAGGGGAACCCAACACCGGGGAGCTGTTTTTT
TRBV5-1	TRBD2	.	TRBJ2-1	15	CASSIPSGGDNEQFF	TGCGCCAGCAGCATTCCTAGCGGGGGGGACAATGAGCAGTTCTTC
TRBV6-1	.	few	TRBJ1-5	15	CASSEGHLSNQPQHF	TGTGCCAGCAGTGAAGGGCATCTTAGCAATCAGCCCCAGCATTTT
TRBV16	.	few	TRBJ1-1	13	CAGSPNMNTEAFF	TGTGCCGGCAGCCCGAACATGAACACTGAAGCTTTCTTT
TRBV2	.	.	TRBJ1-1	14	CASSALQRDTEAFF	TGTGCCAGCAGCGCCCTCCAGAGGGACACTGAAGCTTTCTTT
TRBV7-9	TRBD1	.	TRBJ1-1	13	CASSLADRTGTFF	TGTGCCAGCAGCTTAGCGGATAGGACAGGGACTTTCTTT
TRBV6-5	.	few	TRBJ2-3	14	CASSYSISADTQYF	TGTGCCAGCAGTTACTCGATAAGCGCAGATACGCAGTATTTT
TRBV4-1	.	.	TRBJ1-5	15	CASSQVRSSNQPQHF	TGCGCCAGCAGCCAAGTCCGGTCTAGCAATCAGCCCCAGCATTTT
TRBV5-1	TRBD1	few	TRBJ2-7	14	CASSLEGASYEQYF	TGCGCCAGCAGCTTGGAGGGGGCAAGCTACGAGCAGTACTTC
TRBV6-6	TRBD2	.	TRBJ2-7	15	CASSLSGEFSYEQYF	TGTGCCAGCAGTCTTAGCGGGGAATTCTCCTACGAGCAGTACTTC
TRBV6-5	TRBD1	few	TRBJ1-2	15	CASSSAPGQPSGYTF	TGTGCCAGCAGTTCCGCACCGGGACAGCCCAGTGGCTACACCTTC
TRBV5-8	.	few	TRBJ2-7	14	CASSLGRRAYEQYF	TGTGCCAGCAGCTTGGGGCGGAGAGCCTACGAGCAGTACTTC